What follows are 6 T cell receptor beta chains derived from one specimen sequenced in a study of neurological immune-mediated disorders. One entry per CDR3 protein results from TCRdb running MiXCR on the 5' RACE reads. This table holds fewer than 25,000 distinct CDR3 sequences, around 9.3% found once. The sequenced sample consisted of PBMCs. Receptors were obtained from a woman aged 55-69 years with HTLV-1-associated myelopathy (HAM/TSP).

This clonotype was observed once. V usage is TRBV20-1 and J usage is TRBJ1-1; D is unclear. This CDR3 has 13 residues. Looked up from germline, CDR1 is DFQATT and CDR2 is SNEGSKA (reference sequence). With 4 bases removed from V and 2 bases from J, the gap between germline ends came to 11 bases. The CDR3 nucleotides read TGCAGTGCTAACGGGGATTTAAACACTGAAGCTTTCTTT. Translated: CSANGDLNTEAFF.

There are many counts of this clonotype. The chain combines TRBV5-1 with TRBJ1-2; 12 bases map to TRBD1. Germline CDR1 SGHRS, CDR2 YFSETQ. Losses at the gene ends were 4 bases for V and 4 bases for J; bases not matched to a gene: 11. CDR3 length equals 17 residues. The CDR3 spells CASSIVGTGGLGYGYTF. CDR3 DNA: TGCGCCAGCAGCATAGTAGGGACAGGGGGCCTAGGCTATGGCTACACCTTC.

At least ten counts were recorded for this clonotype. The J gene is TRBJ2-4, the V gene TRBV5-5; D is ambiguous. Per the germline V gene, CDR1 is SGHKS and CDR2 is YYEKEE (reference sequence). There are 11 residues in the CDR3. The V end lost 6 bases, the J end lost 6 bases, and 7 bases lay between the germline ends. The CDR3 coding sequence is TGTGCCAGCACCCAAGGAAACATTCAGTACTTC. Translation gives CASTQGNIQYF.

Sample share makes this clonotype medium-sized. This chain connects TRBV2 to TRBJ2-2; maybe TRBD1 (6 bases). V lost 11 bases to trimming and J lost 2 bases, with 15 bases between them. CDR1 is SNHLY and CDR2 is FYNNEI in the germline V gene. The CDR3 sequence is 14 residues long. In nucleotides, the CDR3 is TGTGCCTCACAGCAGGGGCACAACACCGGGGAGCTGTTTTTT. This gives the protein CASQQGHNTGELFF.

In this sample, this clonotype is medium-sized. The V gene is TRBV20-1, the J gene TRBJ2-3; D may match TRBD1 or TRBD2 (5 bases each). The CDR3 length is 14 residues. Trimming removed 2 bases from V and 0 bases from J, with 9 bases in between. Germline loops: CDR1 DFQATT, CDR2 SNEGSKA (reference sequence). CDR3 bases: TGCAGTGCTAGATGGGACCCTAGCACAGATACGCAGTATTTT. This codes for CSARWDPSTDTQYF.

The rearrangement links TRBV25-1 to TRBJ1-2; the match to TRBD1 covers 10 bases. Germline lookup yields CDR1 MGHDK and CDR2 SYGVNS. V lost 2 bases and J lost 4; bases outside the gene matches: 4. The CDR3 sequence is 15 residues long. The CDR3 is CASSELDRGGYGYTF. The CDR3 DNA reads as TGTGCCAGCAGTGAACTGGACAGGGGGGGCTATGGCTACACCTTC.